The sequence of this T cell receptor (beta chain) was determined in a study of control samples from healthy donors and cancer patients. Assay used: immunoSEQ multiplex PCR; TCRdb lists only in-frame clones, some missing. The repertoire holds 150,000 to 200,000 clones, with about 93% as singletons. The material sequenced was blood. The sequence derives from a woman aged 60-70 years in good health.

For the CDR3, the DNA is TGTGCCAGCAGCGCCACAGGGGAAGCTTTCTTT. Protein sequence: CASSATGEAFF. V gene TRBV7-9 combines with J gene TRBJ1-1; D is possibly TRBD1 (6 bases). The ends were cut back, 5 bases at V and 8 bases at J, with 9 bases in the middle. The CDR3 is 11 amino acids. In germline, CDR1 is SEHNR, CDR2 FQNEAQ (reference sequence).